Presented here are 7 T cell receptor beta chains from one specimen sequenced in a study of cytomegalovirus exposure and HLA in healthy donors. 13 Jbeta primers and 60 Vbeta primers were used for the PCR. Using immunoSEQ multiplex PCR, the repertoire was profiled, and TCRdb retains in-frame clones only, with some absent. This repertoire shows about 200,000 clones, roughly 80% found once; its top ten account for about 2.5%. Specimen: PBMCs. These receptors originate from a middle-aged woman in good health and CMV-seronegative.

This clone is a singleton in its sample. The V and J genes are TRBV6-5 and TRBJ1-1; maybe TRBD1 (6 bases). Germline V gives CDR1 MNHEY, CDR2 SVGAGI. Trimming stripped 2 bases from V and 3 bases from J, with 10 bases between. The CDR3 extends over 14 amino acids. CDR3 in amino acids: CASSYVGGHTEAFF. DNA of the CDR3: TGTGCCAGCAGTTACGTAGGGGGACACACTGAAGCTTTCTTT.

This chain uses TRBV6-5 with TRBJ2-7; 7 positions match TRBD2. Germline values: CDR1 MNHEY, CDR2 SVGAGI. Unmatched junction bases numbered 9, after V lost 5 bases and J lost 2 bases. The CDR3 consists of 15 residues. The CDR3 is CASSAAAGGTYEQYF. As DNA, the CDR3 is TGTGCCAGCAGTGCCGCCGCCGGGGGGACCTACGAGCAGTACTTC.

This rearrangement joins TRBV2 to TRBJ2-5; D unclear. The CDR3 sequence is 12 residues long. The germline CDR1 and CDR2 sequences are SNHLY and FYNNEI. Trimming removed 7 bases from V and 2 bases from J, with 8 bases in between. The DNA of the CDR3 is TGTGCCAGCATTAAGGAGCAAGAGACCCAGTACTTC. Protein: CASIKEQETQYF.

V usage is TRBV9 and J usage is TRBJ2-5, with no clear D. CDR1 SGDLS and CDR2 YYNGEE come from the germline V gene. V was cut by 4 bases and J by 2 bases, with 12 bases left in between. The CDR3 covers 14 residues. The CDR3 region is CASSPRPGQETQYF. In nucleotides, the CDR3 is TGTGCCAGCAGCCCCCGGCCGGGTCAAGAGACCCAGTACTTC. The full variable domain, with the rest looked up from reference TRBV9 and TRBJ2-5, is DSGVTQTPKHLITATGQRVTLRCSPRSGDLSVYWYQQSLDQGLQFLIQYYNGEERAKGNILERFSAQQFPDLHSELNLSSLELGDSALYFCASSPRPGQETQYFGPGTRLLVL.

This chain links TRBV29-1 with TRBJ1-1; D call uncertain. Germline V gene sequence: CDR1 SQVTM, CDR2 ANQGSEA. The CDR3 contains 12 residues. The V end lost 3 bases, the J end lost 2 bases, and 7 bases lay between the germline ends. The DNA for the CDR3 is TGCAGCGTTGACAGGTCAAACACTGAAGCTTTCTTT. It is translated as CSVDRSNTEAFF.

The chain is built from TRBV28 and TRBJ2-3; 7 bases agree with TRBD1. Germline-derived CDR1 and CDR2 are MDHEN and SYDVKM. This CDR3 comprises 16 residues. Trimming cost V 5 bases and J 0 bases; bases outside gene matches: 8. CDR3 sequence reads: CASSPTGQPSTDTQYF. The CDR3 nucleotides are TGTGCCAGCAGTCCGACGGGACAGCCTAGCACAGATACGCAGTATTTT. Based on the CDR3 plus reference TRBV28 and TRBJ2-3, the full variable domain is DVKVTQSSRYLVKRTGEKVFLECVQDMDHENMFWYRQDPGLGLRLIYFSYDVKMKEKGDIPEGYSVSREKKERFSLILESASTNQTSMYLCASSPTGQPSTDTQYFGPGTRLTVL.

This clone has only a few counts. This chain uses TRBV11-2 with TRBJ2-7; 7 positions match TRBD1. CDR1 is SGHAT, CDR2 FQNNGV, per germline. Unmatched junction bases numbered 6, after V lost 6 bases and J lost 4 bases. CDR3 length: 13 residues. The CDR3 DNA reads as TGTGCCAGCAGGCAAGACAGGGAGTACGAGCAGTACTTC. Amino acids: CASRQDREYEQYF. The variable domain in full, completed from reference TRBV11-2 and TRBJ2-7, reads EAGVAQSPRYKIIEKRQSVAFWCNPISGHATLYWYQQILGQGPKLLIQFQNNGVVDDSQLPKDRFSAERLKGVDSTLKIQPAKLEDSAVYLCASRQDREYEQYFGPGTRLTVT.